Below are 28 T cell receptor beta chains sequenced from a single sample in a study of T-cell reconstitution after alpha-beta-depleted transplantation in children. The TCRbeta library incorporated unique molecular identifiers. TCRdb itself ran the PCR reads through MiXCR, one entry per CDR3 protein. The sample consists of roughly 350,000 distinct CDR3 sequences, 15% to 20% of them appearing once. The sequencing here drew on PBMCs, mostly from graft donor cells, taken 360 days after TCRalphabeta/CD19-depleted stem cell transplant. All receptors come from a male patient under 10 years old who had a stem cell transplant for acute lymphoblastic leukemia, so the T cells may come from the graft donor.

This clonotype was detected ten times or more. V usage is TRBV9 and J usage is TRBJ2-1; 13 bases are shared with TRBD2. CDR3 length: 15 residues. The germline V gene has CDR1 SGDLS and CDR2 YYNGEE. The junction had 5 bases not matched to a gene; V was cut back by 4 bases and J by 7 bases. As DNA, the CDR3 is TGTGCCAGCAGCAACCGACTAGCGGGAGGTAATGAGCAGTTCTTC. Protein product: CASSNRLAGGNEQFF.

V gene TRBV6-5 combines with J gene TRBJ2-1; 14 bases agree with TRBD2. J was trimmed by 9 bases and V by 4 bases; bases with no gene match: 8. Germline values: CDR1 MNHEY, CDR2 SVGAGI. This CDR3 contains 16 residues. CDR3 sequence reads: CASSSNRLAGGGEQFF. CDR3 in DNA: TGTGCCAGCAGTTCGAACCGACTAGCGGGAGGGGGTGAGCAGTTCTTC.

This clonotype was counted ten times or more. The chain couples TRBV4-3 to TRBJ2-7; tentatively, D is TRBD2 (6 bases). This CDR3 contains 15 residues. Trimming took 4 bases from V and 1 from J, leaving 14 bases between them. Germline V gene lookup returns CDR1 LGHNA and CDR2 YSLEER. CDR3: CASSPEPGRSYEQYF. The CDR3 DNA reads as TGCGCCAGCAGCCCCGAACCGGGGAGGTCCTACGAGCAGTACTTC.

The chain uses TRBV4-3 and TRBJ2-5, with 10 bases lining up with TRBD1. The V gene end was trimmed by 4 bases and the J gene end by 5 bases; junction bases not matched to a gene: 7. Germline V gene sequence: CDR1 LGHNA, CDR2 YSLEER. The CDR3 spans 15 residues. The CDR3 DNA is TGCGCCAGCAGCCCTTGGGACAGGGGAGGTGAGACCCAGTACTTC. Translating gives CASSPWDRGGETQYF.

This clonotype was detected many times. The chain employs TRBV6-2 or TRBV6-3 and TRBJ2-2; D uncertain. V shed 2 bases and J shed 0 bases, with 13 bases lying between them. The CDR3 extends over 17 amino acids. CDR1 and CDR2 from the germline V gene are MNHEY and SVGEGT. CDR3 nucleotide sequence: TGTGCCAGCAGTTACCACCTGGCCTGGGCGAACACCGGGGAGCTGTTTTTT. Its protein is CASSYHLAWANTGELFF.

The chain joins TRBV7-9 to TRBJ2-2, with 13 bases identical to TRBD2. The V and J ends lost 5 bases and 6 bases, in that order; junction bases with no gene match: 6. CDR1 is SEHNR and CDR2 is FQNEAQ in the germline V gene (reference sequence). The length of the CDR3 is 16 residues. Here the CDR3 reads CASSDGLAGASGELFF. In DNA, the CDR3 is TGTGCCAGCAGCGACGGACTAGCGGGAGCCTCCGGGGAGCTGTTTTTT.

On this clonotype itself: Possible read error: a much larger clone is one base away. The chain links TRBV2 to TRBJ1-6, with D possibly being TRBD1 (6 bases). This CDR3 has 15 amino acids. Germline assignment: CDR1 SNHLY and CDR2 FYNNEI. The CDR3 sequence is CAISTGAGYNSPLHF. The CDR3 DNA is TGTGCCATCAGTACGGGGGCAGGCTATAATTCACCCCTCCACTTT.

In its sample, this clonotype was seen many times. The rearrangement uses TRBV7-2 and TRBJ2-7, with D perhaps TRBD2 (5 bases). The CDR3 extends over 13 amino acids. Germline assignment: CDR1 SGHTA and CDR2 FQGNSA. V shed 1 base and J shed 6 bases, with 10 bases lying between them. The CDR3: CASSLVLGGEQYF. CDR3 bases: TGTGCCAGCAGCTTAGTCTTAGGAGGCGAGCAGTACTTC.

There are many counts of this clonotype. This sequence joins TRBV12-3 or TRBV12-4 and TRBJ2-5, with TRBD2 matching over 7 bases. With 10 bases clipped from V and 3 bases from J, the junction kept 14 bases outside the gene matches. The CDR3 totals 15 residues. The CDR3 coding sequence is TGTGCCACCGCTAGGCCAACGGGGGGTGAAGAGACCCAGTACTTC. This codes for CATARPTGGEETQYF.

The rearrangement joins TRBV12-3 or TRBV12-4 to TRBJ2-1, with TRBD1 matching 12 bases. CDR3 length equals 16 residues. V lost 5 bases to trimming and J lost 9 bases; unmatched junction nucleotides: 11. The CDR3 loop is CASSPAGTGGIGEQFF. The CDR3 nucleotides read TGTGCCAGCAGTCCCGCCGGGACAGGGGGCATAGGTGAGCAGTTCTTC.

This chain links TRBV4-3 with TRBJ2-1, with D uncertain. The ends were cut back, 0 bases at V and 5 bases at J, with 8 bases in the middle. CDR1 and CDR2 (germline): LGHNA, YSLEER. There are 14 residues in the CDR3. The CDR3 reads CASSQEYLDNEQFF. CDR3 in DNA: TGCGCCAGCAGCCAAGAGTACTTAGACAATGAGCAGTTCTTC.

The J gene is TRBJ2-2, the V gene TRBV11-2; 7 bases align to TRBD1. V lost 5 bases and J lost 1; bases outside the gene matches: 4. The germline gives CDR1 SGHAT, CDR2 FQNNGV. The CDR3 runs 15 residues. This chain's CDR3 is CASSPGQLNTGELFF. The CDR3, as DNA: TGTGCCAGCAGCCCGGGACAGTTGAACACCGGGGAGCTGTTTTTT.

This rearrangement joins TRBV7-8 to TRBJ1-6; D is uncertain. From germline, CDR1 is SGHVS and CDR2 FQNEAQ. Trimming cost V 3 bases and J 7 bases, with 13 bases left between them. CDR3 length: 15 amino acids. This CDR3 is CASSFRQAANSPLHF. For the CDR3, the DNA is TGTGCCAGCAGCTTCCGGCAGGCAGCCAATTCACCCCTCCACTTT.

This clonotype was seen at least ten times. J is TRBJ2-1 and V is TRBV9; 16 bases are a match to TRBD2. CDR3 size: 19 residues. The germline gives CDR1 SGDLS, CDR2 YYNGEE. J lost 8 bases, V lost 0 bases, and 11 bases had no gene match. CDR3 bases: TGTGCCAGCAGCGTAGCTTTCCCGGGACTAGCGGGAGGGCCCTATGAGCAGTTCTTC. Its translation is CASSVAFPGLAGGPYEQFF.

This clonotype was seen a handful of times. The chain links TRBV28 to TRBJ1-6, with D unresolved. V was cut by 8 bases and J by 7 bases, with 12 bases left in between. CDR3 size: 13 residues. Germline loops: CDR1 MDHEN, CDR2 SYDVKM. In DNA, the CDR3 is TGTGCCAGCGGCGGGGTACTCAATTCACCCCTCCACTTT. It is translated as CASGGVLNSPLHF. The full variable domain, completed using reference TRBV28 and TRBJ1-6, is DVKVTQSSRYLVKRTGEKVFLECVQDMDHENMFWYRQDPGLGLRLIYFSYDVKMKEKGDIPEGYSVSREKKERFSLILESASTNQTSMYLCASGGVLNSPLHFGNGTRLTVT.

This chain links TRBV12-3 or TRBV12-4 with TRBJ1-5, with D possibly TRBD1 on 5 matching bases. There are 14 residues in the CDR3. V shed 7 bases and J shed 7 bases, with 17 bases lying between them. The CDR3 is CASTHSRVRQPQHF. The CDR3 DNA sequence: TGTGCCAGCACCCATAGCAGGGTCAGGCAGCCCCAGCATTTT.

The J gene is TRBJ2-3, the V gene TRBV5-6, with TRBD1 as a possible D gene (6 bases). CDR1 and CDR2 (germline): SGHDT, YYEEEE. The CDR3 loop spans 18 amino acids. With 0 bases removed from V and 0 bases from J, the gap between germline ends came to 17 bases. The CDR3 DNA is TGTGCCAGCAGCTTGGCCCAGGGGAGAGGAGTTAGCACAGATACGCAGTATTTT. Translation: CASSLAQGRGVSTDTQYF. Together with reference TRBV5-6 and TRBJ2-3, the CDR3 gives the full variable domain: DAGVTQSPTHLIKTRGQQVTLRCSPKSGHDTVSWYQQALGQGPQFIFQYYEEEERQRGNFPDRFSGHQFPNYSSELNVNALLLGDSALYLCASSLAQGRGVSTDTQYFGPGTRLTVL.

The chain combines TRBV20-1 with TRBJ2-5; D is undetermined. CDR1 DFQATT and CDR2 SNEGSKA come from the germline V gene (reference sequence). V was pared by 0 bases and J by 0 bases, with 11 bases between. The CDR3 contains 15 residues. The DNA for the CDR3 is TGCAGTGCTAGAGAGAGGCACTGGTACCAAGAGACCCAGTACTTC. Protein sequence: CSARERHWYQETQYF.

In its sample, this clonotype was seen a few times. This chain's CDR3 is CSALGLMNTDTQYF. The CDR3 bases are TGCAGTGCCCTGGGGCTCATGAACACAGATACGCAGTATTTT. The J gene is TRBJ2-3, the V gene TRBV20-1, with a tentative D call TRBD1 (5 bases). Germline lookup yields CDR1 DFQATT and CDR2 SNEGSKA (reference sequence). Trimming pared 6 bases from V and 2 bases from J, leaving 15 bases between. The CDR3 is 14 residues long.

This chain links TRBV6-5 with TRBJ2-5; D is unclear. The germline V and J ends were trimmed by 2 bases and 2 bases, with 9 bases remaining between them. The germline CDR1 and CDR2 sequences are MNHEY and SVGAGI. The CDR3 runs 14 residues. Here the CDR3 reads CASSYVGRQETQYF. The CDR3, as DNA: TGTGCCAGCAGTTACGTCGGCAGGCAAGAGACCCAGTACTTC.

This clonotype was detected many times. J is TRBJ2-7 and V is TRBV28, with D possibly TRBD1 on 5 matching bases. The V gene lost 11 bases and the J gene lost 0 bases, with 17 bases spanning the gap. The CDR3 consists of 14 residues. In germline, CDR1 is MDHEN, CDR2 SYDVKM. The CDR3 is CASQDIISSYEQYF. CDR3 DNA: TGTGCCTCCCAGGACATCATAAGCTCCTACGAGCAGTACTTC. The full variable domain, completed using reference TRBV28 and TRBJ2-7, is DVKVTQSSRYLVKRTGEKVFLECVQDMDHENMFWYRQDPGLGLRLIYFSYDVKMKEKGDIPEGYSVSREKKERFSLILESASTNQTSMYLCASQDIISSYEQYFGPGTRLTVT.

As concerns this clonotype: The junction departs from the called germline gene at one end, perhaps through a read error. The chain has TRBV7-7 and TRBJ2-2; D unresolved. CDR3 size: 13 residues. Germline values: CDR1 SSHAT, CDR2 FNYEAQ (reference sequence). The CDR3 coding sequence is TGTGCTAGCAGCTCGGACCGAACCGGGGAGCTGTTTTTT. Protein product: CASSSDRTGELFF. Complete variable domain (other parts from reference TRBV7-7 and TRBJ2-2): GAGVSQSPRYKVTKRGQDVTLRCDPISSHATLYWYQQALGQGPEFLTYFNYEAQPDKSGLPSDRFSAERPEGSISTLTIQRTEQRDSAMYRCASSSDRTGELFFGEGSRLTVL.

This clonotype was detected ten times or more. The CDR3 loop reads CASSLVAGVGKDTQYF. CDR3 sequence (DNA): TGTGCCAGCAGCTTAGTTGCGGGAGTGGGGAAAGATACGCAGTATTTT. The V gene is TRBV7-2, the J gene TRBJ2-3; 7 bases line up with TRBD2. V lost 1 base to trimming and J lost 5 bases; unmatched junction nucleotides: 9. Per the germline V gene, CDR1 is SGHTA and CDR2 is FQGNSA. The CDR3 has 16 residues.

The rearrangement joins TRBV24-1 to TRBJ2-5; TRBD1 matches 9 bases. This CDR3 is 18 amino acids long. CDR1 KGHDR and CDR2 SFDVKD come from the germline V gene. Unmatched junction bases numbered 10, after V lost 1 base and J lost 2 bases. CDR3 coding DNA: TGTGCCACCAGTGATTTCAGCGACGACAGGGGGTGGCAAGAGACCCAGTACTTC. As protein: CATSDFSDDRGWQETQYF.

This clonotype appeared a few times. V usage is TRBV24-1 and J usage is TRBJ1-2; D unresolved. The CDR3 totals 15 residues. The ends were cut back, 1 base at V and 8 bases at J, with 16 bases in the middle. The V gene's germline CDR1 is KGHDR and CDR2 SFDVKD. The CDR3 DNA is TGTGCCACCAGTGATTTCCCGGACGGGATGGGGGGCTACACCTTC. Translation: CATSDFPDGMGGYTF.

The sample holds a few counts of this clonotype. The chain recombines TRBV5-1 with TRBJ1-1; weak D call: TRBD1 (6 bases). Germline V gene sequence: CDR1 SGHRS, CDR2 YFSETQ. V was shortened by 5 bases and J by 12 bases, with 29 bases between the two germline ends. This CDR3 region has 16 residues. The CDR3 region is CASRPPDGTPGPRTFF. CDR3 DNA: TGCGCCAGCAGACCTCCCGATGGGACACCGGGTCCGAGAACTTTCTTT.

This clonotype has ten or more counts. The rearrangement joins TRBV4-3 to TRBJ2-3; 8 nucleotides align to TRBD2. This CDR3 is built from 15 residues. Germline V gene sequence: CDR1 LGHNA, CDR2 YSLEER. Germline trimming cut 3 bases from V and 5 bases from J; bases unmatched to any gene: 7. CDR3 nucleotides: TGCGCCAGCAGCCATAAAGCGGGAGAGAGAGATACGCAGTATTTT. Translation: CASSHKAGERDTQYF.

The chain has TRBV27 and TRBJ2-2, with 10 nucleotides matching TRBD1. V dropped 8 bases and J dropped 5; count of bases not matched to a gene: 8. The CDR3 runs 15 residues. CDR1 is MNHEY and CDR2 is SMNVEV in the germline V gene (reference sequence). The CDR3 region is CASGVGTGVTGELFF. DNA of the CDR3: TGTGCCAGCGGGGTCGGGACAGGGGTAACCGGGGAGCTGTTTTTT.